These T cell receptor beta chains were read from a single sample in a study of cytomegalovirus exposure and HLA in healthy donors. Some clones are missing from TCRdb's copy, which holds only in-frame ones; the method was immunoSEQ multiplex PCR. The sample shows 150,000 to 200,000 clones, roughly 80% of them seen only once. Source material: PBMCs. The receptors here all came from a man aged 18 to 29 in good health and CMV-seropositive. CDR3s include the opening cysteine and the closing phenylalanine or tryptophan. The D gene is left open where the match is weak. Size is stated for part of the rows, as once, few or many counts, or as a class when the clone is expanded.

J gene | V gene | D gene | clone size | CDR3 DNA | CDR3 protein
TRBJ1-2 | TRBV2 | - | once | TGTGCCAGCAGTGAAGAGGAACAGGCTTATGGCTACACCTTC | CASSEEEQAYGYTF
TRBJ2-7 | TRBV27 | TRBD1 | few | TGTGCCAGCAGTCACCGACAGGGTTCGGGCGAGCAGTACTTC | CASSHRQGSGEQYF
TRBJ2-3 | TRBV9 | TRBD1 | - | TGTGCCAGCAGTTATCCGGAAGGGGGCGGCCCTGATACGCAGTATTTT | CASSYPEGGGPDTQYF
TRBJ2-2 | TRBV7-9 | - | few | TGTGCCAGCAGCTTAGAATCCGTAACAGGGGAGCTGTTTTTT | CASSLESVTGELFF
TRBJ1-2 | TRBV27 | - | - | TGTGCCACAGGGAGGAGGGAAGACTATGGCTACACCTTC | CATGRREDYGYTF
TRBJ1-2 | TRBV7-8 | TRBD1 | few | TGTGCCAGCAGCTTGGACCCTGGACAGGGGGCCTATGGCTACACCTTC | CASSLDPGQGAYGYTF
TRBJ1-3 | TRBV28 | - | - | TGTGCCAGCAGCCCGATGGGGGGGGATGGAAACACCATATATTTT | CASSPMGGDGNTIYF
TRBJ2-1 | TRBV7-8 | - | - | TGTGCCAGCAGCTTTGTCAGGGTAGCCACCTACAATGAGCAGTTCTTC | CASSFVRVATYNEQFF
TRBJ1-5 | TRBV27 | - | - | TGTGCCAGCAGTTTATACCCAGGGGCCGGCAATCAGCCCCAGCATTTT | CASSLYPGAGNQPQHF
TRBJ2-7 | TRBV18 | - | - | TGTGCCAGCTCACCCGGGACTGGCATCGAGCAGTACTTC | CASSPGTGIEQYF
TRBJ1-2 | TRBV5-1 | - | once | TGCGCCAGCAGCTTTGGGCACGACTATGGCTACACCTTC | CASSFGHDYGYTF
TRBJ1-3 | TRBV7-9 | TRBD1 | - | TGTGCCAGCAGCCAGAATTTGGGACAGAGTGGAAACACCATATATTTT | CASSQNLGQSGNTIYF
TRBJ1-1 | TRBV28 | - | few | TGTGCCAGCAGTCGCAGACTTAGTTCGAACACTGAAGCTTTCTTT | CASSRRLSSNTEAFF
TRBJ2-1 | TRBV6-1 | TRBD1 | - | TGTGCCGGGTCCCGTCGGGACAGGGACCACAATGAGCAGTTCTTC | CAGSRRDRDHNEQFF
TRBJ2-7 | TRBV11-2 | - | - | TGTGCCAGCAGCTTAGATTCAGGGTCCTACGAGCAGTACTTC | CASSLDSGSYEQYF
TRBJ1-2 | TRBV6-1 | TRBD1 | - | TGTGCCAGCCGTACCGGGACAGGGAATAGTGGCTACACCTTC | CASRTGTGNSGYTF